The next 15 T cell receptor beta chains were all read from a single sample in a study of cytomegalovirus exposure and HLA in healthy donors. Assay used: immunoSEQ multiplex PCR; TCRdb lists only in-frame clones, some missing. The profile covers under 200,000 clones, with approximately 96% appearing a single time and approximately 0.82% taken by the ten largest. Sample: PBMCs. These receptors came from a woman under 30 in good health and CMV-seronegative.

In this sample, this clone turned up a few times. The chain carries TRBV7-2 and TRBJ2-3; TRBD1 matches at 8 bases. The CDR3 contains 16 residues. V dropped 3 bases and J dropped 4; count of bases not matched to a gene: 9. Germline V gene sequence: CDR1 SGHTA, CDR2 FQGNSA. Here the CDR3 DNA reads TGTGCCAGCAGCTTTGCAGGGGGCGCACCCGCAGATACGCAGTATTTT. It translates to CASSFAGGAPADTQYF.

This chain connects TRBV7-9 to TRBJ1-2; TRBD1 matches at 8 bases. Germline loops: CDR1 SEHNR, CDR2 FQNEAQ (reference sequence). V lost 2 bases to trimming and J lost 4 bases; unmatched junction nucleotides: 0. The CDR3 has 13 amino acids. In DNA form, the CDR3 reads TGTGCCAGCAGCTTACAGGGGGCCTATGGCTACACCTTC. Translated: CASSLQGAYGYTF.

The chain has TRBV11-2 and TRBJ1-3, with a tentative D call TRBD1 (6 bases). In germline, CDR1 is SGHAT, CDR2 FQNNGV. The CDR3 is made up of 15 amino acids. V was clipped by 4 bases and J by 4 bases, with 14 bases between them. The CDR3 loop reads CASSSPTGKGNTIYF. The CDR3, as DNA: TGTGCCAGCAGCTCTCCTACAGGGAAGGGAAACACCATATATTTT.

This chain uses TRBV5-4 with TRBJ2-7; 9 positions agree with TRBD1. V shed 1 base, J shed 1 base, and the junction held 3 bases outside the gene matches. There are 15 residues in the CDR3. Germline assignment: CDR1 SGHNT and CDR2 YYREEE (reference sequence). CDR3 protein: CASSLRTGVSYEQYF. The CDR3 coding sequence is TGTGCCAGCAGCTTGAGGACAGGGGTGTCCTACGAGCAGTACTTC.

V gene TRBV5-1 combines with J gene TRBJ1-4; 8 nucleotides agree with TRBD1. The germline V gene has CDR1 SGHRS and CDR2 YFSETQ. This CDR3 has 15 residues. V shed 5 bases and J 7 bases; nucleotides not matched to a gene: 10. The CDR3 region has the DNA TGCGCCAGCAGTCCAACAGGGGGGACTTTTGAAAAACTGTTTTTT. It yields the protein CASSPTGGTFEKLFF.

This sequence joins TRBV7-8 and TRBJ1-5; D is ambiguous. This CDR3 is 15 amino acids long. Per the germline V gene, CDR1 is SGHVS and CDR2 is FQNEAQ. V was shortened by 0 bases and J by 6 bases, with 12 bases between the two germline ends. The CDR3 spells CASSLAGGRGQPQHF. CDR3 nucleotide sequence: TGTGCCAGCAGCTTAGCAGGAGGGCGAGGTCAGCCCCAGCATTTT.

This sequence joins TRBV7-8 and TRBJ1-1; possible D gene TRBD1, 6 bases. Trimming left V 2 bases short and J 5 bases short, with 9 bases between. The length of the CDR3 is 13 residues. Germline V gene sequence: CDR1 SGHVS, CDR2 FQNEAQ. The CDR3 DNA reads TGTGCCAGCAGCTTAAGGGACACTACTGAAGCTTTCTTT. Its protein is CASSLRDTTEAFF.

This rearrangement joins TRBV9 to TRBJ1-3; D perhaps matches TRBD1 (6 bases). Per germline, CDR1 SGDLS and CDR2 YYNGEE. V was clipped by 3 bases and J by 0 bases, with 13 bases between them. CDR3 length equals 16 residues. The CDR3 is CASSGEGVSSGNTIYF. In DNA, the CDR3 is TGTGCCAGCAGCGGGGAGGGGGTTAGCTCTGGAAACACCATATATTTT.

The CDR3 here is CASVRSSGGERRNTEAFF. Written as DNA, the CDR3 is TGTGCCAGCGTACGATCCTCAGGGGGCGAACGGCGAAACACTGAAGCTTTCTTT. The gene calls are TRBV7-9 and TRBJ1-1, with 8 bases aligning to TRBD1. Germline loops: CDR1 SEHNR, CDR2 FQNEAQ (reference sequence). V gave up 8 bases and J gave up 2 bases; unmatched junction bases: 19. This CDR3 comprises 18 residues. Full variable domain (outside the CDR3, taken from reference TRBV7-9 and TRBJ1-1): DTGVSQNPRHKITKRGQNVTFRCDPISEHNRLYWYRQTLGQGPEFLTYFQNEAQLEKSRLLSDRFSAERPKGSFSTLEIQRTEQGDSAMYLCASVRSSGGERRNTEAFFGQGTRLTVV.

V is TRBV6-5 and J is TRBJ2-5, with D perhaps matching TRBD2 (6 bases). Germline V gene data show CDR1 as MNHEY and CDR2 as SVGAGI. This CDR3 region has 13 residues. V lost 4 bases and J lost 4, with 10 bases in between. The CDR3 nucleotides are TGTGCCAGCAGTTTGCGACTAGTAGAGACCCAGTACTTC. As protein: CASSLRLVETQYF.

The chain has TRBV5-1 and TRBJ1-2, with 9 bases matching TRBD1. V shed 3 bases and J 8 bases; nucleotides not matched to a gene: 5. The germline V gene has CDR1 SGHRS and CDR2 YFSETQ. CDR3 size: 13 residues. The CDR3: CASSWDRAGGYTF. For the CDR3, the DNA is TGCGCCAGCAGCTGGGACAGGGCAGGCGGCTACACCTTC.

The V and J genes are TRBV23-1 and TRBJ1-5; D might be TRBD1 (5 bases). TRBV23-1 counts as an open reading frame of uncertain function. Trimming took 0 bases from V and 2 from J, leaving 14 bases between them. The CDR3 runs 17 residues. In nucleotides, the CDR3 is TGCGCCAGCAGTCAATCTAATTCAGGGATTTGCAATCAGCCCCAGCATTTT. Its protein product is CASSQSNSGICNQPQHF.

This rearrangement joins TRBV5-6 to TRBJ2-3; D call uncertain. Between the trimmed V and J ends, which lost 0 bases and 3 bases, there was a span of 8 bases. In germline, CDR1 is SGHDT, CDR2 YYEEEE. This CDR3 contains 14 residues. The CDR3 loop reads CASSLERFTDTQYF. CDR3 bases: TGTGCCAGCAGCTTGGAGAGGTTTACAGATACGCAGTATTTT. Based on the CDR3 plus reference TRBV5-6 and TRBJ2-3, the full variable domain is DAGVTQSPTHLIKTRGQQVTLRCSPKSGHDTVSWYQQALGQGPQFIFQYYEEEERQRGNFPDRFSGHQFPNYSSELNVNALLLGDSALYLCASSLERFTDTQYFGPGTRLTVL.

Only one count was recorded for this clone. CDR3 coding DNA: TGCAGCGTCCCACAACGGGGACAGGGGAGGGGCTACACCTTC. Translation gives CSVPQRGQGRGYTF. This chain connects TRBV29-1 to TRBJ1-2, with 10 bases matching TRBD1. The CDR3 has 14 residues. The germline CDR1 and CDR2 sequences are SQVTM and ANQGSEA. With V trimmed by 6 bases and J by 8 bases, 12 bases remained unmatched. The whole variable domain, remainder taken from reference TRBV29-1 and TRBJ1-2, is SAVISQKPSRDICQRGTSLTIQCQVDSQVTMMFWYRQQPGQSLTLIATANQGSEATYESGFVIDKFPISRPNLTFSTLTVSNMSPEDSSIYLCSVPQRGQGRGYTFGSGTRLTVV.

This clone is a singleton in its sample. Mismatch with germline at one junction end may stem from a read error. The rearrangement links TRBV7-7 to TRBJ2-5, with D tentatively TRBD1 (5 bases). This CDR3 region has 15 residues. Per germline, CDR1 SSHAT and CDR2 FNYEAQ (reference sequence). CDR3 loop: CASSFRPGYQETQYF. The CDR3 DNA follows: TGTGCTAGCAGCTTCCGGCCAGGGTACCAAGAGACCCAGTACTTC.